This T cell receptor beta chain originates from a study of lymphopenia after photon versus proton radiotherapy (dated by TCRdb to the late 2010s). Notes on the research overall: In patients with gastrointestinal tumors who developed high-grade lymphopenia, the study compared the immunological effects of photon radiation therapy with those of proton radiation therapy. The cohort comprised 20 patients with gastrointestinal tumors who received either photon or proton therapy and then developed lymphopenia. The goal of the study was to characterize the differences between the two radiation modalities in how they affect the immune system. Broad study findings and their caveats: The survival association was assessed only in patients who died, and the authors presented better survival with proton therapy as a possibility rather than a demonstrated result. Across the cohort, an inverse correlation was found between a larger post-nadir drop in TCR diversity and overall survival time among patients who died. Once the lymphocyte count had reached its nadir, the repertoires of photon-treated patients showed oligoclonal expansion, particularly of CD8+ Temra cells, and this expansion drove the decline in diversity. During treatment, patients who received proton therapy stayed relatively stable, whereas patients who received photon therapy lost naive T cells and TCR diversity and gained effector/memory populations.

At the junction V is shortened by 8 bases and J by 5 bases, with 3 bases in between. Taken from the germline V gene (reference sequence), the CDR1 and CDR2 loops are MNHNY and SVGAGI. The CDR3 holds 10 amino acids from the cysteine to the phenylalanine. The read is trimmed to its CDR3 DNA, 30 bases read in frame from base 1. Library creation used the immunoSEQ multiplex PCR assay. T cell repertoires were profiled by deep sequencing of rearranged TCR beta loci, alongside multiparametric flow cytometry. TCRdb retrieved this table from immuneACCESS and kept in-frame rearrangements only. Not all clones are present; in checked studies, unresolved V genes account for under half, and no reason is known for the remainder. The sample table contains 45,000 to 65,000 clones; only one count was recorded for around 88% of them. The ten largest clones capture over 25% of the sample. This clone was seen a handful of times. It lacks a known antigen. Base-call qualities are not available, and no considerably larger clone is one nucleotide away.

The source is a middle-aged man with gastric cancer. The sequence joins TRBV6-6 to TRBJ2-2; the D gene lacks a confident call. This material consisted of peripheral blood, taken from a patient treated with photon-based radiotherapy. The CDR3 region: CASATGELFF. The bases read TGTGCCAGCGCTACCGGGGAGCTGTTTTTT.